These 7 T cell receptor beta chains were sequenced from one sample in a study of OX40 agonist ivuxolimab in advanced cancers. Measured with immunoSEQ multiplex PCR; TCRdb has only the in-frame clones, and not every one. The repertoire holds about 12,000 clones, with about 75% as singletons. Sample: CD4+ or CD8+ T cells sorted from blood, taken in a trial of the OX40 agonist ivuxolimab. These receptors were taken from an adult with an advanced solid tumor such as melanoma, head and neck, liver or kidney cancer.

The chain carries TRBV15 and TRBJ1-2; D perhaps matches TRBD1 (5 bases). V was clipped by 4 bases and J by 8 bases, with 26 bases between them. The CDR3 is made up of 17 amino acids. CDR1 LNHNV and CDR2 YYDKDF come from the germline V gene (reference sequence). The chain's CDR3 is CATSIEFRAGLYRGYTF. Here the CDR3 DNA reads TGTGCCACCAGCATAGAATTTAGGGCAGGGCTTTATAGGGGCTACACCTTC.

The chain is built from TRBV19 and TRBJ1-5; D gene ambiguous. The CDR3 sequence is 16 residues long. Germline CDR1 and CDR2: LNHDA and SQIVND (reference sequence). Between the trimmed V and J ends, which lost 1 base and 0 bases, there was a span of 10 bases. CDR3 in DNA: TGTGCCAGTAGTATAGGTAACGGACCTAGCAATCAGCCCCAGCATTTT. Its protein is CASSIGNGPSNQPQHF.

The chain links TRBV18 to TRBJ2-5; the D gene is possibly TRBD2 (6 bases). V was pared by 7 bases and J by 4 bases, with 13 bases between. This CDR3 has 13 amino acids. In germline, CDR1 is KGHSH, CDR2 LQKENI. CDR3 bases: TGTGCCAGCTTGCCTAGCGAGGGAGAGACCCAGTACTTC. Translating gives CASLPSEGETQYF. Complete variable domain (other parts from reference TRBV18 and TRBJ2-5): NAGVMQNPRHLVRRRGQEARLRCSPMKGHSHVYWYRQLPEEGLKFMVYLQKENIIDESGMPKERFSAEFPKEGPSILRIQQVVRGDSAAYFCASLPSEGETQYFGPGTRLLVL.

This rearrangement joins TRBV5-1 to TRBJ2-1; D perhaps matches TRBD2 (6 bases). Germline CDR1 and CDR2: SGHRS and YFSETQ. The CDR3 loop spans 14 amino acids. V lost 2 bases and J lost 7, with 13 bases in between. CDR3 region: CASSFGRELNEQFF. In nucleotides, the CDR3 is TGCGCCAGCAGCTTTGGGCGGGAACTAAATGAGCAGTTCTTC.

The CDR3 sequence is CASSLSRGAGNTIYF. The CDR3 bases are TGTGCCAGCAGTTTGTCGAGAGGGGCTGGAAACACCATATATTTT. The V call is TRBV27, the J call TRBJ1-3; possible D gene TRBD1, 5 bases. Germline V gene sequence: CDR1 MNHEY, CDR2 SMNVEV (reference sequence). CDR3 length: 15 residues. Trimming cost V 3 bases and J 2 bases, with 11 bases left between them.

The chain carries TRBV9 and TRBJ2-1; D possibly corresponds to TRBD2 (6 bases). V lost 4 bases, J lost 10 bases, and 18 bases lay in between. The CDR3 loop spans 14 amino acids. CDR1 is SGDLS, CDR2 YYNGEE, per germline. CDR3 sequence reads: CASSPQRDLREQFF. The CDR3 coding sequence is TGTGCCAGCAGCCCTCAAAGGGACTTAAGGGAGCAGTTCTTC.

This chain joins TRBV11-3 and TRBJ2-3, with 9 bases fitting TRBD1. The CDR3 has 16 amino acids. The germline V gene encodes CDR1 SGHNT and CDR2 YENEEA. With 0 bases clipped from V and 6 bases from J, the junction kept 7 bases outside the gene matches. The DNA for the CDR3 is TGTGCCAGCAGCTTAGAGCGACAGGGGGTGTTCGATACGCAGTATTTT. Its protein product is CASSLERQGVFDTQYF. The variable domain in full, with the rest retrieved from reference TRBV11-3 and TRBJ2-3, is EAGVVQSPRYKIIEKKQPVAFWCNPISGHNTLYWYLQNLGQGPELLIRYENEEAVDDSQLPKDRFSAERLKGVDSTLKIQPAELGDSAVYLCASSLERQGVFDTQYFGPGTRLTVL.